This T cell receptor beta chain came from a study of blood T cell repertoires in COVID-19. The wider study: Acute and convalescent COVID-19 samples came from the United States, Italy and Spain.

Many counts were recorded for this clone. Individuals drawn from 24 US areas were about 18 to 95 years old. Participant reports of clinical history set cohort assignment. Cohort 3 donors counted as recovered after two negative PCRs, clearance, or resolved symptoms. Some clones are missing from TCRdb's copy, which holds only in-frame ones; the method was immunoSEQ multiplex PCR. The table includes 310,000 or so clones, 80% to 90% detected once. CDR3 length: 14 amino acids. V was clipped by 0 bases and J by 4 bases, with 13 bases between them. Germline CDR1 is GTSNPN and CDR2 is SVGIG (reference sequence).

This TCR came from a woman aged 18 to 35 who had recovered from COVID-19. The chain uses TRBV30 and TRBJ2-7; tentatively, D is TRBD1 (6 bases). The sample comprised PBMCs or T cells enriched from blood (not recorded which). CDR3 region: CAWSVFGQSYEQYF. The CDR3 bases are TGTGCCTGGAGTGTATTTGGACAGAGTTACGAGCAGTACTTC. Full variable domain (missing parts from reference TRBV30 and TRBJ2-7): SQTIHQWPATLVQPVGSPLSLECTVEGTSNPNLYWYRQAAGRGLQLLFYSVGIGQISSEVPQNLSASRPQDRQFILSSKKLLLSDSGFYLCAWSVFGQSYEQYFGPGTRLTVT.